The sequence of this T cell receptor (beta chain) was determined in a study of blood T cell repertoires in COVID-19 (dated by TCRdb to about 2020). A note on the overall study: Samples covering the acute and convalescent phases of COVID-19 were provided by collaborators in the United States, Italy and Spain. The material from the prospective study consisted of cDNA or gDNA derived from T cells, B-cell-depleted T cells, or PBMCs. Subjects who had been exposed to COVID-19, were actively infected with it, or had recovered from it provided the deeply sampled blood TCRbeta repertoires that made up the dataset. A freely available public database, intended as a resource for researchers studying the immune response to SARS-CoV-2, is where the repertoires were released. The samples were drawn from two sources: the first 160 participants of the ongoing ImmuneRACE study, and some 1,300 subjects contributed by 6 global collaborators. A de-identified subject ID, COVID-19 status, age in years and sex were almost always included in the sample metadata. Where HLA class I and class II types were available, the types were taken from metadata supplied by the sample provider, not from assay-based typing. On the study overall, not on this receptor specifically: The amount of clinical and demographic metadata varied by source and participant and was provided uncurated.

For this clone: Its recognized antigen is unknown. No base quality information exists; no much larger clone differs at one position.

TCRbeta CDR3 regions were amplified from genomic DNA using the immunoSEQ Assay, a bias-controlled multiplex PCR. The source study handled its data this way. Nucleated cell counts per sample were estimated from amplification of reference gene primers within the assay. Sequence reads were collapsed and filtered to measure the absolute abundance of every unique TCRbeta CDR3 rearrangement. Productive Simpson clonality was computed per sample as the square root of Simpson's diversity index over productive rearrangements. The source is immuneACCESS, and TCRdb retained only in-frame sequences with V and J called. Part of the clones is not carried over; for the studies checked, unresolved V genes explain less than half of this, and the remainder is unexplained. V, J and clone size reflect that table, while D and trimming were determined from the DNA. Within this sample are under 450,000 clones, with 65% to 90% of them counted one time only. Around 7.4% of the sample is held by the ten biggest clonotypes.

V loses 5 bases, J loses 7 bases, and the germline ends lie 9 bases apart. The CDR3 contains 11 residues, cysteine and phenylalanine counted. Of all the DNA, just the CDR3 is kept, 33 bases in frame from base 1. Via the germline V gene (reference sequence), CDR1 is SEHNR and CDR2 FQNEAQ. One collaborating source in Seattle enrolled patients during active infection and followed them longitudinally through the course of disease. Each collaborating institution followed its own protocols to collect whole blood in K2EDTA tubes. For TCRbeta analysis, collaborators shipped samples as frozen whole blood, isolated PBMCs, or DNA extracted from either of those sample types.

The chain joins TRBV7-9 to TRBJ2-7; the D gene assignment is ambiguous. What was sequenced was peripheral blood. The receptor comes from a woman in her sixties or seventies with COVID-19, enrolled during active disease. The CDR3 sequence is CASSPVGEQYF. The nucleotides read TGTGCCAGCAGCCCAGTCGGGGAGCAGTACTTC.